The 27 T cell receptor beta chains presented below share a single source sample, sequenced in a study of blood T cell repertoires in COVID-19. Sequencing used immunoSEQ multiplex PCR; TCRdb keeps in-frame clones, though not all of them. The profile shows under 400,000 clones, 80% to 90% of them singletons. Sequencing used PBMCs or T cells enriched from blood (not recorded which). Receptors were obtained from a middle-aged man in a cohort exposed to, infected with or recovered from COVID-19 (not recorded which).

The V gene is TRBV13, the J gene TRBJ2-1, with D perhaps TRBD2 (6 bases). Germline-derived CDR1 and CDR2 are PRHDT and FYEKMQ (reference sequence). The CDR3 is 15 amino acids. The V end lost 5 bases, the J end lost 1 base, and 12 bases lay between the germline ends. The CDR3 DNA follows: TGTGCCAGCAGCCCGGGACTCGAATCCTACAATGAGCAGTTCTTC. Its translation: CASSPGLESYNEQFF.

The V gene is TRBV4-1, the J gene TRBJ1-5; D call uncertain. Per germline, CDR1 MGHRA and CDR2 YSYEKL. CDR3 length: 17 amino acids. The V and J ends lost 0 bases and 2 bases respectively, with 14 bases between them. CDR3 coding DNA: TGCGCCAGCAGCCAAGACCCTCTGTCCCGGGGCAATCAGCCCCAGCATTTT. Translating it yields CASSQDPLSRGNQPQHF.

The gene calls are TRBV6-6 and TRBJ2-7, with D uncertain. The CDR3 sequence is 14 residues long. Deletions cut 2 bases from V and 0 bases from J, with 8 bases between. Germline CDR1 reads MNHNY; CDR2 reads SVGAGI (reference sequence). Here the CDR3 DNA reads TGTGCCAGCAGTTACCCGGGTAACTCCTACGAGCAGTACTTC. The encoded protein is CASSYPGNSYEQYF.

The table lists this clone with a count of one. V usage is TRBV18 and J usage is TRBJ1-4, with 8 bases lining up with TRBD1. Germline trimming cut 4 bases from V and 3 bases from J; bases unmatched to any gene: 7. Germline V CDR1 and CDR2: KGHSH, LQKENI. This CDR3 has 16 residues. CDR3 in DNA: TGTGCCAGCTCACTTACTTCAGGGGGCGCTAATGAAAAACTGTTTTTT. Its translation is CASSLTSGGANEKLFF.

The genes are TRBV30 and TRBJ2-7; 9 bases agree with TRBD1. V lost 2 bases, J lost 2 bases, and 4 bases stayed unmatched. The germline V gene has CDR1 GTSNPN and CDR2 SVGIG (reference sequence). CDR3 length equals 14 residues. In DNA form, the CDR3 reads TGTGCCTGGAGTCCCGGGACAGGGACCTACGAGCAGTACTTC. Protein: CAWSPGTGTYEQYF.

Details on this clone: At one end the junction does not follow the germline gene, possibly because of a read error. The chain links TRBV12-5 to TRBJ2-3, with D possibly TRBD1 on 5 matching bases. From germline, CDR1 is LGHNT and CDR2 FRNRAP. The CDR3 is 12 amino acids. In nucleotides, the CDR3 is TGTGCTAGTGGTTTGCAAACAGGCCGCGAGAATTTT. Translating gives CASGLQTGRENF. The full variable domain, rest sourced from reference TRBV12-5 and TRBJ2-3, is DARVTQTPRHKVTEMGQEVTMRCQPILGHNTVFWYRQTMMQGLELLAYFRNRAPLDDSGMPKDRFSAEMPDATLATLKIQPSEPRDSAVYFCASGLQTGRENFGPGTRLTVL.

The genes are TRBV29-1 and TRBJ1-1; D unclear. The germline V and J ends were trimmed by 3 bases and 0 bases, with 11 bases remaining between them. CDR3 size: 14 residues. Germline loops: CDR1 SQVTM, CDR2 ANQGSEA. The CDR3 sequence is CSVEEARMNTEAFF. CDR3 nucleotides: TGCAGCGTTGAGGAGGCCAGAATGAACACTGAAGCTTTCTTT.

A word on this clone: The junction shows a germline mismatch at one end, possibly a read error. V usage is TRBV10-3 and J usage is TRBJ1-5, with D uncertain. The CDR3 is 13 amino acids. Germline lookup yields CDR1 ENHRY and CDR2 SYGVKD. The CDR3 DNA reads as TGTGCCACCAGTGTGGGCCAGAATCAGCCCCAGCATTTT. Its translation is CATSVGQNQPQHF.

V and J are TRBV6-5 and TRBJ1-6, with 9 bases lining up with TRBD1. Trimming took 6 bases from V and 8 from J; bases not matched to a gene: 5. Germline-derived CDR1 and CDR2 are MNHEY and SVGAGI. The CDR3 is 14 residues long. CDR3: CASSYRGQHSPLHF. In DNA, the CDR3 is TGTGCCAGCAGCTACAGGGGGCAACATTCACCCCTCCACTTT.

The chain is built from TRBV19 and TRBJ2-3, with D tentatively TRBD2 (6 bases). Germline V gene data show CDR1 as LNHDA and CDR2 as SQIVND (reference sequence). The ends were cut back, 8 bases at V and 3 bases at J, with 18 bases in the middle. This CDR3 contains 15 residues. CDR3: CASAPGGSGTDTQYF. DNA of the CDR3: TGTGCCAGTGCCCCTGGGGGGAGTGGTACAGATACGCAGTATTTT.

The V call is TRBV6-5, the J call TRBJ1-2, with D maybe TRBD1 (6 bases). The CDR3 extends over 14 amino acids. The V gene lost 4 bases and the J gene lost 4 bases, with 13 bases spanning the gap. Germline V CDR1 and CDR2: MNHEY, SVGAGI. The CDR3, as DNA: TGTGCCAGCAGTTTGACCGGGACAACCTATGGCTACACCTTC. It encodes CASSLTGTTYGYTF.

This chain links TRBV30 with TRBJ2-7, with D perhaps matching TRBD1 (5 bases). The ends were cut back, 5 bases at V and 1 base at J, with 6 bases in the middle. The CDR3 has 11 residues. Germline assignment: CDR1 GTSNPN and CDR2 SVGIG (reference sequence). CDR3 residues: CAWRTSYEQYF. The CDR3 bases are TGTGCCTGGCGGACATCCTACGAGCAGTACTTC.

CDR3 amino acids: CASSRGATQNTGELFF. The CDR3 nucleotides read TGTGCCAGCTCACGGGGAGCCACCCAGAACACCGGGGAGCTGTTTTTT. The chain recombines TRBV18 with TRBJ2-2; weak D call: TRBD2 (5 bases). V was shortened by 4 bases and J by 1 base, with 13 bases between the two germline ends. Germline V gene data show CDR1 as KGHSH and CDR2 as LQKENI. The CDR3 contains 16 residues.

The CDR3 sequence: CSAIGGYGYTF. CDR3 DNA: TGCAGTGCTATCGGTGGCTATGGCTACACCTTC. V is TRBV20-1 and J is TRBJ1-2; D gene ambiguous. V lost 4 bases to trimming and J lost 4 bases, with 7 bases between them. The CDR3 has 11 amino acids. From germline, CDR1 is DFQATT and CDR2 SNEGSKA (reference sequence).

The V call is TRBV18, the J call TRBJ1-1, with D uncertain. The CDR3 consists of 15 residues. The V end lost 3 bases, the J end lost 0 bases, and 11 bases lay between the germline ends. Germline V gene data show CDR1 as KGHSH and CDR2 as LQKENI. The CDR3 region has the DNA TGTGCCAGCTCACCGTGGAGGAGAATGAACACTGAAGCTTTCTTT. The encoded protein is CASSPWRRMNTEAFF.

The rearrangement links TRBV11-2 to TRBJ2-2; D is possibly TRBD1 (9 bases). Trimming left V 5 bases short and J 2 bases short, with 15 bases between. The CDR3 has 16 amino acids. Germline CDR1 reads SGHAT; CDR2 reads FQNNGV. CDR3 bases: TGTGCCAGCAGCATAGCGGGACAGGGTAACACCGGGGAGCTGTTTTTT. Residues: CASSIAGQGNTGELFF.

This clone has only one observation. This chain connects TRBV27 to TRBJ2-1, with 11 bases identical to TRBD2. The germline V gene encodes CDR1 MNHEY and CDR2 SMNVEV (reference sequence). The length of the CDR3 is 17 residues. Trimming at V came to 0 bases and at J to 6 bases, leaving 7 bases not matched to a gene. The CDR3 sequence: CASSLSGSGREGNEQFF. CDR3 coding DNA: TGTGCCAGCAGTTTATCGGGTAGCGGGAGGGAAGGCAATGAGCAGTTCTTC.

This chain connects TRBV5-1 to TRBJ2-3, with 13 bases lining up with TRBD2. The CDR3 contains 19 residues. Per germline, CDR1 SGHRS and CDR2 YFSETQ. Trimming removed 5 bases from V and 1 base from J; junction bases left unmatched: 13. CDR3 protein: CASRTPPGTSGTGTDTQYF. Here the CDR3 DNA reads TGCGCCAGCAGGACCCCACCCGGGACTAGCGGGACGGGCACAGATACGCAGTATTTT.

Only a few counts were recorded for this clone. The chain's CDR3 is CASSYTSGSTNEQFF. CDR3 DNA sequence: TGTGCCAGCAGCTACACTAGCGGGAGTACAAATGAGCAGTTCTTC. The chain couples TRBV7-9 to TRBJ2-1; TRBD2 aligns across 11 bases. V gave up 4 bases and J gave up 7 bases; unmatched junction bases: 6. The CDR3 spans 15 residues. CDR1 and CDR2 (germline): SEHNR, FQNEAQ (reference sequence).

This CDR3 reads CASSYVPGSEQYF. CDR3 in DNA: TGTGCCAGCAGTTACGTCCCCGGGTCCGAGCAGTACTTC. The chain links TRBV6-6 to TRBJ2-7; no clear D gene. This CDR3 contains 13 residues. Per the germline V gene, CDR1 is MNHNY and CDR2 is SVGAGI (reference sequence). The V gene lost 2 bases and the J gene lost 6 bases, with 11 bases spanning the gap.

This clone was recorded once. This chain links TRBV27 with TRBJ2-1; possible D gene TRBD1, 6 bases. Germline-derived CDR1 and CDR2 are MNHEY and SMNVEV (reference sequence). CDR3 length: 10 amino acids. V lost 9 bases and J 8 bases, leaving 8 bases between the germline ends. CDR3 nucleotide sequence: TGTGCCAGTGGACAGCATGAGCAGTTCTTC. It yields the protein CASGQHEQFF.

V gene TRBV10-1 combines with J gene TRBJ2-1; D gene unclear. The germline V gene encodes CDR1 WNHNN and CDR2 SYGVQD (reference sequence). V was pared by 2 bases and J by 10 bases, with 9 bases between. The CDR3 has 12 amino acids. CDR3 region: CASSEGSREQFF. The CDR3 DNA follows: TGCGCCAGCAGTGAGGGTTCGAGAGAGCAGTTCTTC.

The chain is built from TRBV5-1 and TRBJ2-1, with D unclear. The CDR3 is 15 amino acids. Germline loops: CDR1 SGHRS, CDR2 YFSETQ. Trimming cost V 2 bases and J 0 bases, with 9 bases left between them. The CDR3 region has the DNA TGCGCCAGCAGCTTACCCGCAGACTCCTACAATGAGCAGTTCTTC. This encodes CASSLPADSYNEQFF.

As to this clone: The same CDR3 can be traced to other DNA sequences in this sample. The chain joins TRBV18 to TRBJ1-5; 7 bases are a match to TRBD1. The CDR3 spans 15 residues. Germline V gives CDR1 KGHSH, CDR2 LQKENI. The J segment lost 2 bases and the V segment lost 3 bases, leaving 4 bases of the junction unmatched. The CDR3 region is CASSPNDRGNQPQHF. CDR3 sequence (DNA): TGTGCCAGCTCACCCAATGACAGGGGCAATCAGCCCCAGCATTTT.

The genes are TRBV3-1 (or the pseudogene TRBV3-2) and TRBJ2-7, with 7 bases aligning to TRBD2. J was trimmed by 1 base and V by 1 base; bases with no gene match: 7. The CDR3 totals 16 residues. Germline CDR1 reads LGHDT; CDR2 reads YNNKEL (reference sequence). CDR3 protein: CASSQGEGATSYEQYF. CDR3 DNA: TGTGCCAGCAGCCAAGGGGAGGGCGCCACTTCCTACGAGCAGTACTTC.

V is TRBV24-1 and J is TRBJ1-4; TRBD1 aligns across 7 bases. The CDR3 has 14 amino acids. Germline trimming cut 3 bases from V and 7 bases from J; bases unmatched to any gene: 4. Germline V lookup: CDR1 KGHDR, CDR2 SFDVKD. CDR3 protein: CATSDPTGPEKLFF. The CDR3 coding sequence is TGTGCCACCAGTGATCCGACAGGGCCTGAAAAACTGTTTTTT.

The V call is TRBV7-6, the J call TRBJ2-5, with D tentatively TRBD1 (6 bases). The CDR3 is made up of 14 amino acids. Germline V gene lookup returns CDR1 SGHVS and CDR2 FNYEAQ. Between the trimmed V and J ends, which lost 4 bases and 4 bases, there was a span of 13 bases. CDR3 coding DNA: TGTGCCAGCAGCTCCCCAGCCAGGGGAGAGACCCAGTACTTC. Translated, it gives CASSSPARGETQYF.